The 4 T cell receptor beta chains given below trace back to one sample, sequenced in a study of molecular identifiers for immune sequencing clone quantification. One entry per CDR3 protein, called by TCRdb with MiXCR from the PCR reads. In the table there are about half a million distinct CDR3 sequences, roughly 26% of which are singletons. Sequencing was done on a sample of naive CD8+ T cells from blood, with Jurkat cell RNA spiked in. The sample's subset: FACS-sorted CD8+CD4-CCR7+CD45RA+ naive T cells. The source is a human donor in good health. Some libraries in this study had Jurkat cell RNA spiked in.

In this sample, this clonotype turned up many times. This chain uses TRBV5-4 with TRBJ1-2; D unclear. This CDR3 spans 14 amino acids. Per the germline V gene, CDR1 is SGHNT and CDR2 is YYREEE (reference sequence). V was shortened by 1 base and J by 0 bases, with 7 bases between the two germline ends. For the CDR3, the DNA is TGTGCCAGCAGCTTGCTTCCCGCTAACTATGGCTACACCTTC. As protein: CASSLLPANYGYTF.

Notes on this clonotype: A read error may explain this, as a much larger clone is one base away. This chain links TRBV6-5 with TRBJ2-5; D is ambiguous. This CDR3 is 14 amino acids long. The germline gives CDR1 MNHEY, CDR2 SVGAGI. CDR3 sequence reads: CASTDVLAGEAQYF. The CDR3 DNA is TGTGCCAGCACCGATGTACTGGCTGGAGAGGCCCAGTACTTC.

The chain couples TRBV20-1 to TRBJ2-1; the D is unclear. The V end lost 6 bases, the J end lost 3 bases, and 9 bases lay between the germline ends. This CDR3 is built from 12 residues. From germline, CDR1 is DFQATT and CDR2 SNEGSKA (reference sequence). CDR3 residues: CSAPGYYNEQFF. The CDR3, as DNA: TGCAGTGCCCCAGGCTACTACAATGAGCAGTTCTTC.

This clonotype was picked up many times. The gene calls are TRBV24-1 and TRBJ2-1, with D possibly being TRBD2 (6 bases). V lost 4 bases and J 5 bases, leaving 14 bases between the germline ends. The V gene's germline CDR1 is KGHDR and CDR2 SFDVKD. The CDR3 sequence is 15 residues long. The CDR3 DNA reads TGTGCCACCAGTGAGGCGGGACCGTTAAACAATGAGCAGTTCTTC. This codes for CATSEAGPLNNEQFF.